This TCR beta chain came from a study of Graves' ophthalmopathy and Graves' hyperthyroidism (dated by TCRdb to between 2017 and 2018). The study in broad terms: Hyperthyroidism was defined as stable when no progression to ophthalmopathy occurred within 18 months of follow-up. TCR beta repertoire signatures were used to distinguish Graves' ophthalmopathy from Graves' hyperthyroidism and to predict progression to ophthalmopathy. In total, approximately 130 blood samples were TCR-sequenced: 43 ophthalmopathy, about 75 hyperthyroidism and some 17 hyperthyroidism-to-ophthalmopathy patients. To explore V-J signatures distinguishing ophthalmopathy from hyperthyroidism, a discovery set of some 100 patients (about 44 ophthalmopathy, roughly 55 stable hyperthyroidism) was enrolled. The independent validation cohort included 18 to 20 hyperthyroidism patients plus 17 patients who later progressed from hyperthyroidism to ophthalmopathy. In five to seven hyperthyroidism patients, the T-cell repertoire of thyroid tissue was compared with the T-cell repertoire of blood. Once sampling was done, hyperthyroidism patients were given methimazole at a starting dose of 30 mg daily, while ophthalmopathy patients were given high-dose intravenous methylprednisolone.

The V end loses 1 base and the J end loses 3 bases, and a stretch of 9 bases separates them. The CDR3 numbers 14 residues from cysteine through phenylalanine. CDR3 DNA is the only sequence kept; it has 42 bases, read in frame from the first base. As encoded in the germline V gene, CDR1 is LGHNA while CDR2 is YNFKEQ. Hyperthyroidism patients were newly diagnosed, with disease duration under 2 months, and aged 18 to 65 years. Patients with other autoimmune diseases, uncontrolled infections, pregnancy or lactation were excluded. Diagnosis relied on clinical symptoms, serum thyroxine, TRAb, thyroid ultrasound and orbital computed tomography. Total RNA was extracted using Trizol reagent, and RNA quality was checked on an Agilent 2100 Bioanalyzer. About this clonotype itself: The specificity of this receptor is unknown. The record has no base qualities; no much larger clone is one base away.

For repertoire sequencing, TCR beta CDR3 regions were amplified from RNA transcripts. The first round was an RT-PCR using HTBI primers with the Qiagen OneStep RT-PCR kit, and this first round was followed by a second-round multiplex PCR, then size selection and purification. Libraries were sequenced on an Illumina HiSeq2000 using paired-end 100 bp reads. The authors' analysis ran thus. Reads were processed with SOAPnuke, discarding reads with adapters, uncalled bases, mean Phred below 15, or no exact constant-primer or identifier match. COPE v1.2.5 was used to merge high-quality paired reads. Unique nucleotide sequences were defined as clonotypes and aligned to IMGT TRB V, D and J references using MiTCR v1.1. Only V-J combinations with frequency above 0.0001 were analysed, covering 99.2% of repertoires. For each V-J combination, a TCR clonal expansion and chaos score was defined as F50 clonal expansion divided by the chaos observed in the TCRdist matrix. Welch's t-statistics and random forest were used to reduce features to 10 to 15 V-J combinations, which were fed into a naive Bayes classifier. Thyroid-blood repertoire similarity was quantified with the Morisita-Horn index. TCRdb trimmed public reads at Q25 via fastp, called clones via MiXCR and kept in-frame beta chains. Rows are unified per CDR3 protein, each entry keeping the most common DNA and genes. The authors' filters were not applied to this entry. The sample contains approximately 1.2 million distinct CDR3 sequences, around a third of them found a single time. The leading ten clones occupy around 10% of the sample.

What the research found in general, with its limitations: Ophthalmopathy was separated from stable hyperthyroidism by the 13-signature model with roughly 88% sensitivity and about 83% specificity in cross-validation and with 80%/75% in the test set. No statistical method was used to predetermine the sample size, and group allocation was not hidden from the investigators. In validation, the model predicted ophthalmopathy progression with 55% to 71% sensitivity and approximately 75% specificity; some 13 predicted patients were CT-confirmed with GO in a median of approximately 6.2 months. Most expanded thyroid clonotypes with a frequency above 0.001 also appeared in blood, which suggests that blood repertoires may reflect the immune response in the thyroid.

The sample was peripheral blood or thyroid tissue (not recorded which). The sequence derives from an adult man with Graves' hyperthyroidism. The chain links TRBV4-2 with TRBJ2-5, and perhaps TRBD1 as D gene, on 5 matching bases. DNA sequence: TGTGCCAGCAGCCAAGGACCAGGGAAAGAGACCCAGTACTTC. It is translated as CASSQGPGKETQYF.